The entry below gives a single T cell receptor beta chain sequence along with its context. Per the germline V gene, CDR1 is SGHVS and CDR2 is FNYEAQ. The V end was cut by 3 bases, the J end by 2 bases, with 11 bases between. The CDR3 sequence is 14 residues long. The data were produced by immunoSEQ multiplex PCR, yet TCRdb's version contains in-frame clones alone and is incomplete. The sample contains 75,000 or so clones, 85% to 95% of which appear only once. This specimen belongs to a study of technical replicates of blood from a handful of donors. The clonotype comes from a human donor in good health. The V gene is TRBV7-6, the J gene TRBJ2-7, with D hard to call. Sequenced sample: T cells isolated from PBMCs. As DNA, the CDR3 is TGTGCCAGCAGCTTGGTGGGCGCAACCTACGAGCAGTACTTC. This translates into CASSLVGATYEQYF. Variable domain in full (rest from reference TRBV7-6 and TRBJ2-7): GAGVSQSPRYKVTKRGQDVALRCDPISGHVSLYWYRQALGQGPEFLTYFNYEAQQDKSGLPNDRFSAERPEGSISTLTIQRTEQRDSAMYRCASSLVGATYEQYFGPGTRLTVT.